Presented here are 5 T cell receptor beta chains from one specimen sequenced in a study of yellow fever vaccine responses in identical twins. In TCRdb, the RT-PCR reads were re-called with MiXCR into one record per CDR3 protein. Seen here are several thousand distinct CDR3 sequences, about four fifths observed once, and the top ten hold around 1.6%. Sequencing was performed on T cells from blood (PBMCs), unsorted or a sorted subset (not recorded which), taken before or after yellow fever vaccination (not recorded which). The source is a woman aged 18 to 35 who received the yellow fever vaccine.

This clonotype was seen only a few times. The J gene is TRBJ2-7, the V gene TRBV11-1; maybe TRBD1 (6 bases). Trimming took 2 bases from V and 6 from J, leaving 17 bases between them. In germline, CDR1 is SGHAT, CDR2 FQDESV (reference sequence). The CDR3 is 15 residues long. CDR3 sequence reads: CASSLLGAQGLEQYF. In nucleotides, the CDR3 is TGTGCCAGCAGCTTATTGGGGGCGCAAGGGCTCGAGCAGTACTTC.

In this sample, this clonotype turned up a few times. The chain recombines TRBV20-1 with TRBJ2-7; D gene unclear. This CDR3 contains 12 residues. The germline V and J ends were trimmed by 3 bases and 1 base, with 7 bases remaining between them. In germline, CDR1 is DFQATT, CDR2 SNEGSKA (reference sequence). CDR3 sequence: CSASWQSYEQYF. In nucleotides, the CDR3 is TGCAGTGCTAGTTGGCAGTCCTACGAGCAGTACTTC.

This chain links TRBV11-1 with TRBJ2-2, with 9 bases fitting TRBD1. V lost 5 bases and J lost 6; bases outside the gene matches: 13. This CDR3 has 17 residues. Germline CDR1 reads SGHAT; CDR2 reads FQDESV (reference sequence). The CDR3 nucleotides are TGTGCCAGCAGCCGGACACCGGGACAGGGTGGTTCCGGGGAGCTGTTTTTT. It encodes CASSRTPGQGGSGELFF.

The rearrangement uses TRBV12-3 or TRBV12-4 and TRBJ1-6, with D possibly being TRBD1 (5 bases). V lost 1 base to trimming and J lost 7 bases, with 5 bases between them. The CDR3 spans 13 residues. The DNA for the CDR3 is TGTGCCAGCAGTTTAGGGGGGAATTCACCCCTCCACTTT. Its protein is CASSLGGNSPLHF.

The chain joins TRBV12-3 or TRBV12-4 to TRBJ1-6; D remains ambiguous. This CDR3 spans 12 amino acids. Between the trimmed V and J ends, which lost 3 bases and 8 bases, there was a span of 5 bases. Here the CDR3 reads CASSFSYSPLHF. CDR3 nucleotides: TGTGCCAGCAGTTTCTCCTATTCACCCCTCCACTTT.